Presented here are 7 T cell receptor beta chains from one specimen sequenced in a study of identical twins. TCRdb recomputed calls from the 5' RACE reads with MiXCR, one row per CDR3 protein. The sample yields 400,000 to 500,000 distinct CDR3 sequences, under 20% seen once. Sequencing was carried out using naive T cells sorted from blood. These receptors originate from a man in his fifties or sixties in good health.

V usage is TRBV10-3 and J usage is TRBJ2-7; 7 bases line up with TRBD1. Germline CDR1 reads ENHRY; CDR2 reads SYGVKD. The CDR3 loop spans 14 amino acids. The V and J ends lost 4 bases and 1 base, in that order; junction bases with no gene match: 4. For the CDR3, the DNA is TGTGCCATCAGTGGACGGACAGGTTCCTACGAGCAGTACTTC. Translation: CAISGRTGSYEQYF.

This clonotype was seen many times. This chain links TRBV20-1 with TRBJ2-1; D is tentatively TRBD1 or TRBD2 (5 bases each). CDR1 DFQATT and CDR2 SNEGSKA come from the germline V gene (reference sequence). CDR3 length: 17 residues. V was trimmed by 1 base and J by 6 bases, leaving 22 bases between them. The CDR3 protein is CSARAEVGRAGVNEQFF. The DNA of the CDR3 is TGCAGTGCTAGAGCTGAAGTCGGCAGGGCCGGGGTCAATGAGCAGTTCTTC.

This clonotype was counted between two and nine times. The V call is TRBV29-1, the J call TRBJ2-5, with D possibly being TRBD2 (5 bases). V gave up 0 bases and J gave up 0 bases, with 14 bases separating them. The CDR3 has 16 residues. Germline V lookup: CDR1 SQVTM, CDR2 ANQGSEA. The CDR3 DNA reads as TGCAGCGTTGAAGATGTTCCTAGCTATTACCAAGAGACCCAGTACTTC. It is translated as CSVEDVPSYYQETQYF.

The chain links TRBV11-2 to TRBJ2-7, with D perhaps being TRBD1 or TRBD2 (6 bases each). Trimming took off 3 bases at V and 2 bases at J, with 11 bases between the two ends. CDR3 length: 14 amino acids. Germline V lookup: CDR1 SGHAT, CDR2 FQNNGV. The CDR3 DNA reads as TGTGCCAGCAGCTTCGGGGGCTCGCCCTACGAGCAGTACTTC. It translates to CASSFGGSPYEQYF. Drawing the rest from reference TRBV11-2 and TRBJ2-7, the complete variable domain is EAGVAQSPRYKIIEKRQSVAFWCNPISGHATLYWYQQILGQGPKLLIQFQNNGVVDDSQLPKDRFSAERLKGVDSTLKIQPAKLEDSAVYLCASSFGGSPYEQYFGPGTRLTVT.

This clonotype was seen repeatedly, ten times or more. The chain combines TRBV5-1 with TRBJ2-6; possibly TRBD2 for D (6 bases). Between the trimmed V and J ends, which lost 4 bases and 1 base, there was a span of 15 bases. Germline lookup yields CDR1 SGHRS and CDR2 YFSETQ. This CDR3 has 17 residues. This chain's CDR3 is CASSPSVGGSGANVLTF. Here the CDR3 DNA reads TGCGCCAGCAGCCCGTCCGTCGGGGGTTCTGGGGCCAACGTCCTGACTTTC.

J is TRBJ2-1 and V is TRBV5-4; a weak D match, TRBD1 (6 bases). V was clipped by 4 bases and J by 6 bases, with 17 bases between them. Germline CDR1 reads SGHNT; CDR2 reads YYREEE (reference sequence). CDR3 length equals 15 residues. The CDR3 DNA reads as TGTGCCAGCAGCGCCGGGACCCAGGGGCCCAATGAGCAGTTCTTC. Translating it yields CASSAGTQGPNEQFF.

The chain has TRBV12-5 and TRBJ2-3, with 8 bases lining up with TRBD1. Per the germline V gene, CDR1 is LGHNT and CDR2 is FRNRAP. With 11 bases clipped from V and 1 base from J, the junction kept 2 bases outside the gene matches. This CDR3 is built from 12 residues. CDR3 in DNA: TGTGCTTCGACAGGGGGCACAGATACGCAGTATTTT. Translation gives CASTGGTDTQYF.